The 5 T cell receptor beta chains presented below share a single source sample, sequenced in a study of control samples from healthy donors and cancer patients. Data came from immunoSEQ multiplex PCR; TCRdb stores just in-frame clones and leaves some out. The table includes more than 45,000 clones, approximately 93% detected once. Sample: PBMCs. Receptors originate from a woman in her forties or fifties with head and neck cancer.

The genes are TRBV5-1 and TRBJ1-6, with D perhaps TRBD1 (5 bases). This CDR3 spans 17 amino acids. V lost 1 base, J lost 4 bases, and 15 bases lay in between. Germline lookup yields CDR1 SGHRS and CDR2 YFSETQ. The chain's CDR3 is CASSLLGEPFYNSPLHF. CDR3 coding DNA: TGCGCCAGCAGCTTGTTGGGGGAACCCTTTTATAATTCACCCCTCCACTTT.

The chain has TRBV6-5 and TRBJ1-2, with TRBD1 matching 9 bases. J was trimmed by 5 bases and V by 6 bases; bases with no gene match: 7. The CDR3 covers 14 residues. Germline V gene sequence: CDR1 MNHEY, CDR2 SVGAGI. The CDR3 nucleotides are TGTGCCAGCAGCCCGGGACAGGGATTATATGGCTACACCTTC. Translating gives CASSPGQGLYGYTF.

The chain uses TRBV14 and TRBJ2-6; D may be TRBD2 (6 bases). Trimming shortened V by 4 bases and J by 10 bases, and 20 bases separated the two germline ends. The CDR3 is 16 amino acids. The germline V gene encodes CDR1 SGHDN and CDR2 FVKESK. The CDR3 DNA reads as TGTGCCAGCAGCCCTCCCGGGGCAGGGACTCGGAACGTCCTGACTTTC. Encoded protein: CASSPPGAGTRNVLTF.

The CDR3 loop reads CASSPGFLYGYTF. CDR3 bases: TGTGCCAGCAGCCCCGGGTTTCTCTATGGCTACACCTTC. The gene calls are TRBV7-9 and TRBJ1-2, with no clear D. This CDR3 contains 13 residues. Trimming removed 5 bases at V and 4 bases at J, with 11 bases between. CDR1 is SEHNR, CDR2 FQNEAQ, per germline (reference sequence).

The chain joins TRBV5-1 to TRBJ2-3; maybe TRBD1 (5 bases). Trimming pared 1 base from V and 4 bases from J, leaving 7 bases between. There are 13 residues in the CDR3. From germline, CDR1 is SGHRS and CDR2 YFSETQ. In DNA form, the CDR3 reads TGCGCCAGCAGCTTGCAGGGTTCAGATACGCAGTATTTT. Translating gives CASSLQGSDTQYF.